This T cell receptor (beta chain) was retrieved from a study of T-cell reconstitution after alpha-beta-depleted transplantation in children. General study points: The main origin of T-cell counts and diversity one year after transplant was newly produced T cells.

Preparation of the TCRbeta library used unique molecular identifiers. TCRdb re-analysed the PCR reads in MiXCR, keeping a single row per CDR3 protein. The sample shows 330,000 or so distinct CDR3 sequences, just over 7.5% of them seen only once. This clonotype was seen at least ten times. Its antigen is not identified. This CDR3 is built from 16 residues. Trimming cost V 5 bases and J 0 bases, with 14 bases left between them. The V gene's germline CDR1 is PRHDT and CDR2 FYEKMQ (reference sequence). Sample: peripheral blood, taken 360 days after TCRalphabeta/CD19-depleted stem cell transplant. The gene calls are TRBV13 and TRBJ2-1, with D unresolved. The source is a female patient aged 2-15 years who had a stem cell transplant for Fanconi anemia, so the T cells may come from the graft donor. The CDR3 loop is CASSPQTTSSYNEQFF. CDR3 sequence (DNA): TGTGCCAGCAGCCCGCAAACAACCTCCTCCTACAATGAGCAGTTCTTC.